One and the same sample provided the 14 T cell receptor beta chains below, sequenced in a study of blood T cell repertoires in COVID-19. Some clones are missing from TCRdb's copy, which holds only in-frame ones; the method was immunoSEQ multiplex PCR. The sample lists some 120,000 clones, over 70% occurring once. Sequenced input: peripheral blood. The source is a man at least 80 years old with active or convalescent COVID-19.

This clone was found once. V and J are TRBV7-8 and TRBJ2-2; D ambiguous. Germline CDR1 SGHVS, CDR2 FQNEAQ. This CDR3 region has 16 residues. Trimming removed 4 bases from V and 3 bases from J, with 15 bases in between. The CDR3 sequence: CASSCRWVPDTGELFF. In nucleotides, the CDR3 is TGTGCCAGCAGCTGCAGGTGGGTACCCGACACCGGGGAGCTGTTTTTT.

J is TRBJ1-2 and V is TRBV29-1; D unresolved. Germline CDR1 and CDR2: SQVTM and ANQGSEA. The CDR3 has 10 residues. V was clipped by 7 bases and J by 6 bases, with 9 bases between them. CDR3 residues: CSALLDGYTF. DNA for the CDR3: TGCAGCGCCCTCCTTGATGGCTACACCTTC.

The J gene is TRBJ1-4, the V gene TRBV10-3, with D possibly matching TRBD1 (5 bases). With 2 bases removed from V and 2 bases from J, the gap between germline ends came to 15 bases. The CDR3 runs 17 residues. Germline assignment: CDR1 ENHRY and CDR2 SYGVKD. CDR3 in DNA: TGTGCCATCAGTGAGACAGGCCCCGTTGGGACTAATGAAAAACTGTTTTTT. Protein sequence: CAISETGPVGTNEKLFF.

The V gene is TRBV4-3, the J gene TRBJ1-4, with D unclear. The CDR3 length is 13 residues. The V gene lost 4 bases and the J gene lost 8 bases, with 11 bases spanning the gap. Germline V gene sequence: CDR1 LGHNA, CDR2 YSLEER. This CDR3 reads CASSPSGGEKLFF. The DNA for the CDR3 is TGCGCCAGCAGCCCCTCCGGCGGGGAAAAACTGTTTTTT.

V is TRBV18 and J is TRBJ1-4; 7 nucleotides match TRBD1. Trimming removed 4 bases from V and 4 bases from J; junction bases left unmatched: 15. Germline V CDR1 and CDR2: KGHSH, LQKENI. The CDR3 runs to 18 residues. CDR3 loop: CASSRNRRGPASNEKLFF. CDR3 sequence (DNA): TGTGCCAGCTCACGAAACCGGAGGGGGCCCGCGAGTAATGAAAAACTGTTTTTT.

The chain couples TRBV20-1 to TRBJ2-1; D is unresolved. The ends were cut back, 3 bases at V and 2 bases at J, with 17 bases in the middle. CDR1 is DFQATT, CDR2 SNEGSKA, per germline (reference sequence). The CDR3 consists of 16 residues. The CDR3 here is CSASPTSGSTYNEQFF. The CDR3 region has the DNA TGCAGTGCTAGTCCGACATCCGGATCTACCTACAATGAGCAGTTCTTC.

The V call is TRBV11-2, the J call TRBJ1-1; 9 bases map to TRBD1. This CDR3 contains 15 residues. Per the germline V gene, CDR1 is SGHAT and CDR2 is FQNNGV. Germline trimming cut 5 bases from V and 6 bases from J; bases unmatched to any gene: 10. The DNA for the CDR3 is TGTGCCAGCAGCGACTGGGGACAGGGCTTGGCTGAAGCTTTCTTT. Amino acid sequence: CASSDWGQGLAEAFF.

The chain couples TRBV7-3 to TRBJ2-5; TRBD2 matches 13 bases. This CDR3 has 17 residues. V lost 2 bases, J lost 1 base, and 4 bases stayed unmatched. Germline-derived CDR1 and CDR2 are SGHTA and FQGTGA. The CDR3, as DNA: TGTGCCAGCAGCTTACAGAGGACTAGCGGGGGCCAAGAGACCCAGTACTTC. Protein: CASSLQRTSGGQETQYF.

This sequence joins TRBV28 and TRBJ1-5; no firm D call. CDR3 length equals 12 residues. The ends were cut back, 7 bases at V and 4 bases at J, with 8 bases in the middle. From germline, CDR1 is MDHEN and CDR2 SYDVKM. CDR3 DNA: TGTGCCAGCATTCGGGGAAATCAGCCCCAGCATTTT. Its protein is CASIRGNQPQHF.

The rearrangement links TRBV11-1 to TRBJ2-1; weak D call: TRBD1 (6 bases). Looked up from germline, CDR1 is SGHAT and CDR2 is FQDESV (reference sequence). V was trimmed by 6 bases and J by 3 bases, leaving 15 bases between them. The CDR3 is 15 residues long. Here the CDR3 DNA reads TGTGCCAGCAGTCTCAGGGGAGCAGGCTACAATGAGCAGTTCTTC. The encoded protein is CASSLRGAGYNEQFF.

J is TRBJ2-1 and V is TRBV7-9; D may be TRBD2 (6 bases). Germline values: CDR1 SEHNR, CDR2 FQNEAQ (reference sequence). V shed 5 bases and J shed 0 bases, with 14 bases lying between them. This CDR3 is built from 16 residues. Here the CDR3 DNA reads TGTGCCAGCAGCCGCGGGACTCCGAGCTCCTACAATGAGCAGTTCTTC. This sequence encodes CASSRGTPSSYNEQFF.

The J gene is TRBJ2-5, the V gene TRBV5-1; no clear D gene. The CDR3 contains 14 residues. Deletions cut 0 bases from V and 2 bases from J, with 8 bases between. Germline lookup yields CDR1 SGHRS and CDR2 YFSETQ. CDR3 sequence (DNA): TGCGCCAGCAGCTTGGGAGGCAAACAAGAGACCCAGTACTTC. This translates into CASSLGGKQETQYF.

The chain is built from TRBV6-6 and TRBJ1-5; D may be TRBD1 (6 bases). The CDR3 loop spans 17 amino acids. In germline, CDR1 is MNHNY, CDR2 SVGAGI (reference sequence). The V end was cut by 5 bases, the J end by 7 bases, with 24 bases between. CDR3 amino acids: CASSRLTGSKIRQPQHF. In nucleotides, the CDR3 is TGTGCCAGCAGTCGCCTCACAGGGAGTAAAATACGACAGCCCCAGCATTTT.

The genes are TRBV19 and TRBJ1-2; D gene unclear. CDR1 is LNHDA, CDR2 SQIVND, per germline (reference sequence). V was cut by 6 bases and J by 6 bases, with 17 bases left in between. This CDR3 contains 14 residues. The CDR3 here is CASSPMYGVHGYTF. The CDR3 region has the DNA TGTGCCAGTAGCCCTATGTACGGGGTTCATGGCTACACCTTC.